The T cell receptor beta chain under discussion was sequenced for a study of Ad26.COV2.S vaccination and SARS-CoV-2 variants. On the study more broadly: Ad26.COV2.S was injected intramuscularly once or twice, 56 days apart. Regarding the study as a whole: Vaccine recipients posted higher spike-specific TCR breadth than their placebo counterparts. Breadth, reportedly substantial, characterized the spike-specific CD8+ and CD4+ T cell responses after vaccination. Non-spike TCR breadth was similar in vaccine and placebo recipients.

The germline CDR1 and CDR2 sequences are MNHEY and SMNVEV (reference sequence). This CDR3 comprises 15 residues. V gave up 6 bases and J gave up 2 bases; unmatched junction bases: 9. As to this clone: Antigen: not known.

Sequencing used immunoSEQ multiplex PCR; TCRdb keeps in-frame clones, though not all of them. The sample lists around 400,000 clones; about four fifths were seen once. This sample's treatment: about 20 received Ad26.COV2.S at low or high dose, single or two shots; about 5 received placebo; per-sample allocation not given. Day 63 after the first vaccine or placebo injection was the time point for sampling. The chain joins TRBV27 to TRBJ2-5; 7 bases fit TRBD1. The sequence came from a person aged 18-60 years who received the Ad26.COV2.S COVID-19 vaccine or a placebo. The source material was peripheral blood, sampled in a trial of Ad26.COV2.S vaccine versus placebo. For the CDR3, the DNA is TGTGCCAGCAGGCCCGGGACAGCCTATCAAGAGACCCAGTACTTC. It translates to CASRPGTAYQETQYF.